The rows below give T cell receptor beta chains drawn from one sample of a study of identical twins. TCRdb analysed the 5' RACE reads with MiXCR anew, one entry per CDR3 protein. Altogether more than 400,000 distinct CDR3 sequences are present, 13% to 15% being singletons, with the ten largest covering roughly 0.44%. The sample was also linked to a second study, of yellow fever vaccine responses in identical twins.

Source material: CD4+ T cells sorted from blood. The receptors here all came from a woman between 18 and 29 years old in good health. Each CDR3 is given with its conserved first and last residue. The D gene is left open where the match is weak. The size entry is marked missing in some rows and otherwise reads once, few, many or a size class.

D gene	clone size	V gene	J gene	CDR3 DNA	CDR3 protein
TRBD2	NA	TRBV6-5	TRBJ2-2	TGTGCCAGCAGTTACGGGAGGGACACCGGGGAGCTGTTTTTT	CASSYGRDTGELFF
NA	many	TRBV3-1	TRBJ1-3	TGTGCCAGCAGCGTGGGGATCACTGGAAACACCATATATTTT	CASSVGITGNTIYF
NA	few	TRBV2	TRBJ2-2	TGTGCCAGCAGTCAACTAAAGAACACCGGGGAGCTGTTTTTT	CASSQLKNTGELFF
NA	NA	TRBV14	TRBJ2-3	TGTGCCAGCAGCCAACGGAGGGAACAGGGAGCAGATACGCAGTATTTT	CASSQRREQGADTQYF
NA	many	TRBV12-3/TRBV12-4	TRBJ1-1	TGTGCCAGCAGGGCCGGGGGCACTGAAGCTTTCTTT	CASRAGGTEAFF
TRBD2	few	TRBV5-1	TRBJ2-1	TGCGCCAGCAACCCCTTCGGACGGACTAGCGGCTTGGATGAGCAGTTCTTC	CASNPFGRTSGLDEQFF
TRBD1	few	TRBV28	TRBJ2-1	TGTGCCAGCAGTTTACCAAGAGGGGGCAGGGACAGGGGAAAATACAATGAGCAGTTCTTC	CASSLPRGGRDRGKYNEQFF
NA	few	TRBV15	TRBJ1-5	TGTGCCACCAGCAGAGCGACCGTTAGCAATCAGCCCCAGCATTTT	CATSRATVSNQPQHF
TRBD2	few	TRBV6-1	TRBJ2-2	TGTGCCAGCAGTCCGGCCGGGACTAGCGGGAGCAGGGAGCTGTTTTTT	CASSPAGTSGSRELFF
NA	few	TRBV27	TRBJ2-3	TGTGCCAGCTACACCGGCTACCTTTACACAGATACGCAGTATTTT	CASYTGYLYTDTQYF
NA	NA	TRBV29-1	TRBJ1-1	TGCAGCGCCATCGTGAACACTGAAGCTTTCTTT	CSAIVNTEAFF
TRBD2	many	TRBV5-1	TRBJ2-5	TGCGCCAGCAGCTCAGGGACTAGCCAAGAGACCCAGTACTTC	CASSSGTSQETQYF
NA	NA	TRBV2	TRBJ1-1	TGTGCCAGCAGTCGGGACGCCGGAAGGTACACTGAAGCTTTCTTT	CASSRDAGRYTEAFF
NA	few	TRBV6-2/TRBV6-3	TRBJ1-1	TGTGCCAGCAGTTTCTTGGGGGACACTGAAGCTTTCTTT	CASSFLGDTEAFF
NA	few	TRBV3-1	TRBJ2-6	TGTGCCAGCAGCCAACGGGATGGGGCCAACGTCCTGACTTTC	CASSQRDGANVLTF
NA	NA	TRBV12-5	TRBJ2-3	TGTGCTAGTGGTTTGGGCCAGGGGGGTTCAGATACGCAGTATTTT	CASGLGQGGSDTQYF
TRBD2	few	TRBV10-3	TRBJ2-5	TGTGCCATCAGTCGGACTAGCGGGGGAGAGACCCAGTACTTC	CAISRTSGGETQYF
NA	NA	TRBV6-2/TRBV6-3	TRBJ2-2	TGTGCCAGCAGACCAACAGGGATCAACACCGGGGAGCTGTTTTTT	CASRPTGINTGELFF
NA	few	TRBV28	TRBJ2-6	TGTGCCAGCAGTTTATTAGGCCCCTTTGGCTCTGGGGCCAACGTCCTGACTTTC	CASSLLGPFGSGANVLTF
NA	few	TRBV7-2	TRBJ1-3	TGTGCCAGCAGGCCCCAGAGCTCTGGAAACACCATATATTTT	CASRPQSSGNTIYF